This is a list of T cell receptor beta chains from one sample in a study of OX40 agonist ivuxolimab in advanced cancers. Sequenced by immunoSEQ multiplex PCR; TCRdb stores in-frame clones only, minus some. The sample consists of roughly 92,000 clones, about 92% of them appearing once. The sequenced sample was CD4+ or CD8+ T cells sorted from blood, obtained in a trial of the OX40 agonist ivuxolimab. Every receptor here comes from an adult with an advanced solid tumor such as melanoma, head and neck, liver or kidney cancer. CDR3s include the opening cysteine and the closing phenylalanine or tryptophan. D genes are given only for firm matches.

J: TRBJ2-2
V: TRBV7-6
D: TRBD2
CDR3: CASSWTSGRDRELFF
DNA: TGTGCCAGCAGCTGGACTAGCGGGAGGGACCGGGAGCTGTTTTTT

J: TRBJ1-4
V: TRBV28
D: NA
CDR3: CASSEGGSNEKLFF
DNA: TGTGCCAGCAGTGAGGGGGGCTCTAATGAAAAACTGTTTTTT

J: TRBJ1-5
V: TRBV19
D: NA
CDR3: CASSMDTSRMGQHF
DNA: TGTGCCAGTAGTATGGACACCTCAAGAATGGGCCAGCATTTT

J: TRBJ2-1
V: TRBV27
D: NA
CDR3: CASSPKQGLRQYEQFF
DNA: TGTGCCAGCAGTCCCAAACAGGGTCTCCGTCAATATGAGCAGTTCTTC

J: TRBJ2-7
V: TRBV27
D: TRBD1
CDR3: CASSLARTGPYEQYF
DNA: TGTGCCAGCAGTTTAGCCCGGACAGGGCCCTACGAGCAGTACTTC

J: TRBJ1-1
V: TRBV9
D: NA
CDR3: CASSVGRGTEAFF
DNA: TGTGCCAGCAGCGTAGGCAGGGGCACTGAAGCTTTCTTT

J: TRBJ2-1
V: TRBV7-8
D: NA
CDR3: CASRDRDWVYNEQFF
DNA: TGTGCCAGCAGAGACCGGGACTGGGTTTACAATGAGCAGTTCTTC

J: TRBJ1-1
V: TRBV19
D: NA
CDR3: CASSARGSVNTEAFF
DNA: TGTGCCAGTAGTGCCCGGGGATCCGTGAACACTGAAGCTTTCTTT

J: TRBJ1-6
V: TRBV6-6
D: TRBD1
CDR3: CASSLGQGYSPLHF
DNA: TGTGCCAGCAGCCTAGGACAGGGTTATTCACCCCTCCACTTT

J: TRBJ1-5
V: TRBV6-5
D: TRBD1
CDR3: CASSPYRGYNQPQHF
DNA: TGTGCCAGCAGTCCCTACAGGGGTTACAATCAGCCCCAGCATTTT

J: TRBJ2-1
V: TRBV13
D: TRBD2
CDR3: CASTPRGGGPGYNEQFF
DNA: TGTGCCAGCACCCCCCGCGGGGGAGGGCCGGGGTACAATGAGCAGTTCTTC

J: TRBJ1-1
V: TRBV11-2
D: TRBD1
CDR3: CASSQKGAPDTEAFF
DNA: TGTGCCAGCAGCCAGAAGGGGGCGCCGGACACTGAAGCTTTCTTT

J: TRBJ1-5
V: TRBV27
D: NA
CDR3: CASRVRAGSNQPQHF
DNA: TGTGCCAGCAGGGTCAGGGCGGGGAGCAATCAGCCCCAGCATTTT

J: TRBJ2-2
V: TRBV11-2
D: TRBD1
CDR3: CASSTYGTANTGELFF
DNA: TGTGCCAGCAGCACATACGGGACAGCGAACACCGGGGAGCTGTTTTTT

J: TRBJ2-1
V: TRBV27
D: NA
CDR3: CASSLVGPGEQFF
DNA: TGTGCCAGCAGTTTAGTGGGGCCGGGTGAGCAGTTCTTC

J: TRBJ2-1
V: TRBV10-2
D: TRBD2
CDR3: CASSESLAGEFF
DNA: TGCGCCAGCAGTGAGTCCCTAGCGGGGGAGTTCTTC

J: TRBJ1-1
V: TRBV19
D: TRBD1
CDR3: CASTSHSGGNTEAFF
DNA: TGTGCCAGTACCTCACACTCAGGGGGGAACACTGAAGCTTTCTTT

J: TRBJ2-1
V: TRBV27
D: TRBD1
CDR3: CASKESDRAYNEQFF
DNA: TGTGCCAGCAAAGAATCGGACAGGGCCTACAATGAGCAGTTCTTC

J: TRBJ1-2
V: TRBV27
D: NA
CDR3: CASSFGGVYGYTF
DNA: TGTGCCAGCAGTTTCGGGGGCGTCTATGGCTACACCTTC

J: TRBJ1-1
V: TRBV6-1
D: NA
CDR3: CASSWTPLRTEAFF
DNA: TGTGCCAGCAGTTGGACACCCCTAAGGACTGAAGCTTTCTTT

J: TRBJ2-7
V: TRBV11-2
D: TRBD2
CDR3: CASGTSGSQNEQYF
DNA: TGTGCCTCCGGGACTAGCGGGAGCCAAAACGAGCAGTACTTC

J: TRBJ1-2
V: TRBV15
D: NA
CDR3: CATSTRGAYGYTF
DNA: TGTGCCACCAGCACTCGGGGCGCCTATGGCTACACCTTC

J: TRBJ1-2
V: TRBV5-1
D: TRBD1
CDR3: CASSWNGQAYGYTF
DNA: TGCGCCAGCAGCTGGAACGGACAGGCCTATGGCTACACCTTC

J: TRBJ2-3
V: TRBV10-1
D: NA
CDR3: CASSVGADTQYF
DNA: TGCGCCAGCAGTGTTGGGGCAGATACGCAGTATTTT